This T cell receptor (beta chain) was found in a study of T cells expressing NK-cell markers. TCRdb re-called the 5' RACE reads and catalogs CDR3 proteins one per entry, DNA excluded. The sample has 500,000 or so distinct CDR3 sequences. A note on this clonotype: Its target is not known.

The CDR3 is 14 amino acids. Germline assignment: CDR1 MGHDK and CDR2 SYGVNS. Study results and caveats: Among CD8+ T cells from several donors, dominant NKG2C+ clonotypes accounted for 1.0-7.0%.

The rearrangement joins TRBV25-1 to TRBJ2-2. The clonotype comes from a man younger than 35 in good health. Source material: blood T cells: a sorted CD56 or NKG2C T cell subset, CD4+ or CD8+ T cells, or bulk PBMC T cells (not recorded which). This chain's CDR3 is CASSEHANTGELFF. Supplemented by reference TRBV25-1 and TRBJ2-2, the full variable domain reads EADIYQTPRYLVIGTGKKITLECSQTMGHDKMYWYQQDPGMELHLIHYSYGVNSTEKGDLSSESTVSRIRTEHFPLTLESARPSHTSQYLCASSEHANTGELFFGEGSRLTVL.